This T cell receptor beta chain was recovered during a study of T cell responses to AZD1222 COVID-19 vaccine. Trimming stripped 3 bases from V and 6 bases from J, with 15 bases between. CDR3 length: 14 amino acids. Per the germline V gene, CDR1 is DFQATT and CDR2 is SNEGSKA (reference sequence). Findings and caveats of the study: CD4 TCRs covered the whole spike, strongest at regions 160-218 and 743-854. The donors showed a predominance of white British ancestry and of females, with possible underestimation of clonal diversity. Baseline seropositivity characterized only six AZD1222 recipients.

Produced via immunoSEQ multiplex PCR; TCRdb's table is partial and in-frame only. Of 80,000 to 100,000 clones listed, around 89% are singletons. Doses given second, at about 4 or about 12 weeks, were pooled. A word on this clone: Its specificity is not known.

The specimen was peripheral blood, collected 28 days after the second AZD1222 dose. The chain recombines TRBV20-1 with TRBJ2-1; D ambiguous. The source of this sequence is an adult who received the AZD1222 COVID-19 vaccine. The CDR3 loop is CSASRTIQLNEQFF. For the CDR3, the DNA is TGCAGTGCTAGTCGGACCATACAACTCAATGAGCAGTTCTTC.